This T cell receptor (beta chain) was sequenced for a study of T cells in Graves' hyperthyroidism and ophthalmopathy. Across the study: Peripheral blood sampling occurred at initial diagnosis, before any treatment.

RNA transcripts provided the source from which TCR beta CDR3 regions were amplified. During a first-round RT-PCR of the TCR CDR3, the HTBI primer set was used. TCRdb analysed the multiplex PCR reads with MiXCR anew, one entry per CDR3 protein. In the table there are approximately 870,000 distinct CDR3 sequences, roughly 40% of which are singletons. Stable Graves' hyperthyroidism meant no ophthalmopathy progression within 18 months. Uncontrolled infection, other autoimmune disease, pregnancy or lactation led to exclusion. Each 10 ml fresh peripheral blood draw supplied the PBMCs. CDR1 and CDR2 from the germline V gene are SQVTM and ANQGSEA. This CDR3 has 13 residues. Between the trimmed V and J ends, which lost 3 bases and 7 bases, there was a span of 15 bases.

This sequence was found in a man between 18 and 29 years old with Graves' hyperthyroidism. Source material: blood. The rearrangement links TRBV29-1 to TRBJ1-1; D ambiguous. Written as DNA, the CDR3 is TGCAGCGTTGAGTCCGCAACCAGCGATGAAGCTTTCTTT. Translation gives CSVESATSDEAFF.